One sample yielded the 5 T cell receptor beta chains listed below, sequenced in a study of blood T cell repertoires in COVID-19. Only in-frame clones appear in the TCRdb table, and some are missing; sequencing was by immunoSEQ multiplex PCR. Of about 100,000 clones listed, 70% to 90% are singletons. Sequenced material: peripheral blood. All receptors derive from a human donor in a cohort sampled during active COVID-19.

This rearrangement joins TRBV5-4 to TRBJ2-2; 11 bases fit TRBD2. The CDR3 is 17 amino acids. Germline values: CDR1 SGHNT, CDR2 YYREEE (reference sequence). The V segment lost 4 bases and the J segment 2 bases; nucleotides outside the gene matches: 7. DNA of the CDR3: TGTGCCAGCAGCCCTACCGGGACTAGCGGAAACACCGGGGAGCTGTTTTTT. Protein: CASSPTGTSGNTGELFF.

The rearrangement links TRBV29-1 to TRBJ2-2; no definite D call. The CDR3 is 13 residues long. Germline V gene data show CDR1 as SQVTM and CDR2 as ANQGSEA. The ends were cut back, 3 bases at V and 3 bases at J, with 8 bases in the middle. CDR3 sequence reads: CSVDNGYTGELFF. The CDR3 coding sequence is TGCAGCGTTGACAACGGTTACACCGGGGAGCTGTTTTTT.

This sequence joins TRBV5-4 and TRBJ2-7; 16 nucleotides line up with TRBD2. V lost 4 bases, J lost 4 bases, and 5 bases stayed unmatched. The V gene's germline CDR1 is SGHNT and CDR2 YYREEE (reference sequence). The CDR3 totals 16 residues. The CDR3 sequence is CASSAGTSGRGYEQYF. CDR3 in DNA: TGTGCCAGCAGCGCCGGGACTAGCGGGAGGGGATACGAGCAGTACTTC.

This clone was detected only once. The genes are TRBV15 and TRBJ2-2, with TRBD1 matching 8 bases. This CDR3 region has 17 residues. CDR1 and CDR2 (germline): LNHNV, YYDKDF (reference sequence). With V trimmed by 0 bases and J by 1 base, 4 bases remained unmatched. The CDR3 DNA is TGTGCCACCAGCAGAGATCCAGGACAGGGGAACACCGGGGAGCTGTTTTTT. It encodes CATSRDPGQGNTGELFF. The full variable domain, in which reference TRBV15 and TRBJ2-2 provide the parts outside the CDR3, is DAMVIQNPRYQVTQFGKPVTLSCSQTLNHNVMYWYQQKSSQAPKLLFHYYDKDFNNEADTPDNFQSRRPNTSFCFLDIRSPGLGDTAMYLCATSRDPGQGNTGELFFGEGSRLTVL.

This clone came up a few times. The CDR3 protein is CASSIGLAGWVNTGELFF. The CDR3 nucleotides are TGTGCCAGTAGTATAGGACTAGCGGGATGGGTTAACACCGGGGAGCTGTTTTTT. The chain links TRBV19 to TRBJ2-2; TRBD2 matches 11 bases. Germline V gene data show CDR1 as LNHDA and CDR2 as SQIVND (reference sequence). The ends lost 1 base at V and 2 bases at J; junction bases unmatched: 6. The CDR3 is made up of 18 amino acids.